What follows describes a single T cell receptor beta chain. There are 17 residues in the CDR3. Trimming cost V 0 bases and J 8 bases; bases outside gene matches: 14. Germline V gene data show CDR1 as SGDLS and CDR2 as YYNGEE. This sample is drawn from a study of blood T cell repertoires in COVID-19. Measured with immunoSEQ multiplex PCR; TCRdb has only the in-frame clones, and not every one. The data show about 96,000 clones, over 60% seen once. This receptor was obtained from a man in his fifties or sixties who had recovered from COVID-19. The material sequenced was peripheral blood. This chain connects TRBV9 to TRBJ2-1, with 7 bases fitting TRBD2. The CDR3 region is CASSVEGGTSAKYEQFF. The CDR3 DNA sequence: TGTGCCAGCAGCGTAGAGGGAGGGACTTCGGCAAAGTATGAGCAGTTCTTC. The whole variable domain, remainder taken from reference TRBV9 and TRBJ2-1, is DSGVTQTPKHLITATGQRVTLRCSPRSGDLSVYWYQQSLDQGLQFLIQYYNGEERAKGNILERFSAQQFPDLHSELNLSSLELGDSALYFCASSVEGGTSAKYEQFFGPGTRLTVL.